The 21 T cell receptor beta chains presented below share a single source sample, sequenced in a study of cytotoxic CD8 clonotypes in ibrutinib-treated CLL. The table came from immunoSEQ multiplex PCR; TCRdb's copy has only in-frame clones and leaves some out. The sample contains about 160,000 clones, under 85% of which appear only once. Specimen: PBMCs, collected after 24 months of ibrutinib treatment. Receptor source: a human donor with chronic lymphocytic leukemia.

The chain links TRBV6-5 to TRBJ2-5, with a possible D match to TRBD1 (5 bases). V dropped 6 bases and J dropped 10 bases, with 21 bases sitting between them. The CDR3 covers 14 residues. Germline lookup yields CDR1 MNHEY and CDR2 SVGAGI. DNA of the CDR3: TGTGCCAGCAGCGATACAGGAGTGTGGAAGGACCAGTACTTC. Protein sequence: CASSDTGVWKDQYF.

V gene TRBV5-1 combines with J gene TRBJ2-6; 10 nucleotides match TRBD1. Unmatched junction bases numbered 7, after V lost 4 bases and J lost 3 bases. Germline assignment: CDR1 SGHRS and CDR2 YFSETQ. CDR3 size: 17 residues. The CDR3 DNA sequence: TGCGCCAGCAGCCCTCTGACAGGGGGCGGTGGGGCCAACGTCCTGACTTTC. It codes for CASSPLTGGGGANVLTF.

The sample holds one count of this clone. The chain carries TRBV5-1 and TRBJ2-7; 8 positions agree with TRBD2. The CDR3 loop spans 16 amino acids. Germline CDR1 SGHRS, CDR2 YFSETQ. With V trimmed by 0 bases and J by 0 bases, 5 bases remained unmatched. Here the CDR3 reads CASSLDGTRASYEQYF. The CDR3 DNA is TGCGCCAGCAGCTTGGACGGGACTAGGGCCTCCTACGAGCAGTACTTC.

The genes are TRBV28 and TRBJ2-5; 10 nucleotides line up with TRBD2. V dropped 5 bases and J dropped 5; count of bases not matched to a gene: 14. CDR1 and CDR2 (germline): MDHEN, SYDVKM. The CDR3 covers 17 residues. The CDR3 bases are TGTGCCAGCAGTCCACGCGGTGCTAGCGGGAGTCGGGAGACCCAGTACTTC. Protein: CASSPRGASGSRETQYF.

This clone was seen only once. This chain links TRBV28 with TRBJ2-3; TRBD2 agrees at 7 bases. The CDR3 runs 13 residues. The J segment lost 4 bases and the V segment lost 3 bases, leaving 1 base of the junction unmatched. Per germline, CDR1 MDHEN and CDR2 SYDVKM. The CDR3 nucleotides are TGTGCCAGCAGTTTCGGGGGGTCAGATACGCAGTATTTT. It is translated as CASSFGGSDTQYF. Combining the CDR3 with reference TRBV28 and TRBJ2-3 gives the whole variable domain DVKVTQSSRYLVKRTGEKVFLECVQDMDHENMFWYRQDPGLGLRLIYFSYDVKMKEKGDIPEGYSVSREKKERFSLILESASTNQTSMYLCASSFGGSDTQYFGPGTRLTVL.

The CDR3 is CASSLGARISGELFF. Here the CDR3 DNA reads TGTGCCAGCAGCCTTGGGGCCAGGATAAGCGGGGAGCTGTTTTTT. The chain joins TRBV11-3 to TRBJ2-2; D is perhaps TRBD1 (5 bases). Trimming pared 5 bases from V and 7 bases from J, leaving 17 bases between. There are 15 residues in the CDR3. Looked up from germline, CDR1 is SGHNT and CDR2 is YENEEA. The complete variable domain, with remaining parts taken from reference TRBV11-3 and TRBJ2-2, reads EAGVVQSPRYKIIEKKQPVAFWCNPISGHNTLYWYLQNLGQGPELLIRYENEEAVDDSQLPKDRFSAERLKGVDSTLKIQPAELGDSAVYLCASSLGARISGELFFGEGSRLTVL.

The CDR3 is CASSEAGLSTETQYF. The CDR3 nucleotides are TGTGCCAGCAGTGAAGCGGGTCTCTCAACTGAGACCCAGTACTTC. This chain connects TRBV6-1 to TRBJ2-5; D gene unclear. CDR1 MNHNS and CDR2 SASEGT come from the germline V gene. The V and J ends lost 0 bases and 5 bases respectively, with 13 bases between them. The CDR3 has 15 residues.

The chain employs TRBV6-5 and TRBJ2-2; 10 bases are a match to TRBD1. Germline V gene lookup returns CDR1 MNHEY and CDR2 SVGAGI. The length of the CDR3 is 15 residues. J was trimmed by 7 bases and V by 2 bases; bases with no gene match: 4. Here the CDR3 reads CASSYGTGAGGELFF. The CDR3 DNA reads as TGTGCCAGCAGTTACGGGACAGGGGCGGGCGGGGAGCTGTTTTTT.

The CDR3 loop is CATHPPNVNEKLFF. In nucleotides, the CDR3 is TGTGCAACGCACCCCCCCAACGTTAATGAAAAACTGTTTTTT. The chain uses TRBV7-8 and TRBJ1-4, with D hard to call. Germline V gene lookup returns CDR1 SGHVS and CDR2 FQNEAQ. The CDR3 sequence is 14 residues long.

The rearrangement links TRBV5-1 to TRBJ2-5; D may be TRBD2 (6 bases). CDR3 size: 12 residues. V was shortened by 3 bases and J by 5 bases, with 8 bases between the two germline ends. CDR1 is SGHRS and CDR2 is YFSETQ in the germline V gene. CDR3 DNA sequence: TGCGCCAGCAGCTCGGAGGGGGAGACCCAGTACTTC. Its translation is CASSSEGETQYF.

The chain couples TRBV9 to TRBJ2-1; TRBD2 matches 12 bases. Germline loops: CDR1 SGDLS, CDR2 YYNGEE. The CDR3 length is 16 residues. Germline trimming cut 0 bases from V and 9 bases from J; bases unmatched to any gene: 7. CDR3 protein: CASSVGALAGGAEQFF. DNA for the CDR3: TGTGCCAGCAGCGTAGGGGCTCTAGCGGGAGGGGCTGAGCAGTTCTTC. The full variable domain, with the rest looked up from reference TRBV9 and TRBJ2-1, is DSGVTQTPKHLITATGQRVTLRCSPRSGDLSVYWYQQSLDQGLQFLIQYYNGEERAKGNILERFSAQQFPDLHSELNLSSLELGDSALYFCASSVGALAGGAEQFFGPGTRLTVL.

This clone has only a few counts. The CDR3 bases are TGTGCCAGCAGCTTAGATTCGGGGGCCGGGCAGTACTTC. Protein product: CASSLDSGAGQYF. This chain joins TRBV11-2 and TRBJ2-7; D may correspond to TRBD1 or TRBD2 (6 bases each). Trimming shortened V by 0 bases and J by 9 bases, and 12 bases separated the two germline ends. The CDR3 consists of 13 residues. Germline lookup yields CDR1 SGHAT and CDR2 FQNNGV.

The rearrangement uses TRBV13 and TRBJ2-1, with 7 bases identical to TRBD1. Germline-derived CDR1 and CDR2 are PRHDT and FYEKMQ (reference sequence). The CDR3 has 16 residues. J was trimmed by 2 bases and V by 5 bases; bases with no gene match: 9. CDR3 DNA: TGTGCCAGCAGCGCCCCTACGGGACAGCCCTACAATGAGCAGTTCTTC. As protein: CASSAPTGQPYNEQFF.

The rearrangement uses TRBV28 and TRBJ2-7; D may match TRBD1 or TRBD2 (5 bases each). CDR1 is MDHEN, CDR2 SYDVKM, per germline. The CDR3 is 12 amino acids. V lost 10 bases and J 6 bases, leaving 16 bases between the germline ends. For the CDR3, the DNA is TGTGCCACCTATCCCCCAGGGACCGAGCAGTACTTC. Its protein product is CATYPPGTEQYF.

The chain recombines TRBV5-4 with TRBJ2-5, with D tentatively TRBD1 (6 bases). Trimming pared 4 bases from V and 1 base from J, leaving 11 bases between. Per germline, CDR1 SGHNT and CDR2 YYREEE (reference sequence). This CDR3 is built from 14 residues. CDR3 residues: CASSRGQRQETQYF. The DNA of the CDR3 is TGTGCCAGCAGCCGTGGACAGCGCCAAGAGACCCAGTACTTC.

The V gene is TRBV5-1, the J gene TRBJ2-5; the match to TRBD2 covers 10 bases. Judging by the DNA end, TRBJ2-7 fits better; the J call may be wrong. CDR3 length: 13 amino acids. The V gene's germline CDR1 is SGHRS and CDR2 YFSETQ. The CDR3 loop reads CASTASGGYEQYF. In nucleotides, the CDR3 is TGCGCCAGCACGGCTAGCGGGGGCTACGAGCAGTACTTC.

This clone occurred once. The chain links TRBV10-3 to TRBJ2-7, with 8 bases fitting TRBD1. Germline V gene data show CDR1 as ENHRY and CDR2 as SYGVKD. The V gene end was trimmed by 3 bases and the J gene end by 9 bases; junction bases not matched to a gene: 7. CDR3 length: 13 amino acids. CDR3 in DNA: TGTGCCATCAGTGACAGGGGGCGATTCGTGCAGTACTTC. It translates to CAISDRGRFVQYF.

The CDR3 here is CASSLQSQQYF. The CDR3 region has the DNA TGTGCCAGCAGCCTCCAATCTCAGCAGTACTTC. This chain connects TRBV6-5 to TRBJ2-7; D ambiguous. From germline, CDR1 is MNHEY and CDR2 SVGAGI. The V end lost 6 bases, the J end lost 8 bases, and 11 bases lay between the germline ends. There are 11 residues in the CDR3.

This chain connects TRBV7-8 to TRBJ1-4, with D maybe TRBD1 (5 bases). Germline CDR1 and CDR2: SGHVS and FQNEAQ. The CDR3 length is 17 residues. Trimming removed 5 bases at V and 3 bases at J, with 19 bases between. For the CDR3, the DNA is TGTGCCAGCAGCAGGGTGGGGGGGAGCTGGTCTAATGAAAAACTGTTTTTT. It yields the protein CASSRVGGSWSNEKLFF.

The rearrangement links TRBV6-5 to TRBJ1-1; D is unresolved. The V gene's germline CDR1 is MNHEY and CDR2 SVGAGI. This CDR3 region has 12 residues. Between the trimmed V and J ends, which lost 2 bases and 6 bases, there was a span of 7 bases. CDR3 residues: CASSYPPPEAFF. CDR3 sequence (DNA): TGTGCCAGCAGTTACCCCCCTCCTGAAGCTTTCTTT.

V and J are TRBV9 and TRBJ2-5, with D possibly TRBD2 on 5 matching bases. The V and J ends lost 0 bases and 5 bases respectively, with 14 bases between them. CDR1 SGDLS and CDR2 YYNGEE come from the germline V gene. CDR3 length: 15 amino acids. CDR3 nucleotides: TGTGCCAGCAGCGTAGCTGGAGGTTATGCGGAGACCCAGTACTTC. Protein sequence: CASSVAGGYAETQYF.